This T cell receptor beta chain was profiled in a study of blood T cells in healthy people across ages. PCR was performed a second time for roughly 7 to 11 cycles using a sample-barcoded 5' primer and a J-beta primer mix. MiXCR was run by TCRdb on the 5' RACE reads, yielding one entry per CDR3 protein. This sample yields some 370,000 distinct CDR3 sequences, of which about 52% are seen a single time; over 40% belongs to the top ten. V lost 8 bases to trimming and J lost 6 bases, with 16 bases between them. Germline CDR1 and CDR2: SNHLY and FYNNEI. CDR3 length equals 13 residues. Individuals who donated were healthy Caucasians from Russia aged roughly 6 to 100.

V is TRBV2 and J is TRBJ2-5; the D is unclear. The sample consisted of blood. The sequence derives from a man in his 60s in good health. The CDR3 loop reads CASEQPLVQTQYF. CDR3 bases: TGTGCCAGCGAGCAGCCCCTGGTCCAGACCCAGTACTTC.